The sequence of this T cell receptor beta chain was determined in a study of identical twins. With no exceptions, donors were healthy Caucasians. This clonotype was seen many times. The antigen remains undetermined. Germline CDR1 and CDR2: SGHRS and YFSETQ. The V gene lost 0 bases and the J gene lost 0 bases, with 7 bases spanning the gap. The CDR3 is 15 residues long. In TCRdb, the 5' RACE reads were re-called with MiXCR into one record per CDR3 protein. The sample contains fewer than 350,000 distinct CDR3 sequences, more than 6.5% of which appear only once. Study-level points and caveats: Less excess twin sharing appeared in beta out-of-frame sequences. Out-of-frame TCR alpha sharing observed in monozygotic twins exceeded model estimates. Insertion counts were lower in abundant cord blood beta clonotypes, a trend that memory repertoires did not show.

These records were also assigned to another study, of yellow fever vaccine responses in identical twins.

The rearrangement uses TRBV5-1 and TRBJ2-1, with D possibly being TRBD1 or TRBD2 (5 bases each). This sequence originates from a young woman in good health. Input material: memory (CD45RO+) T cells sorted from blood. The DNA of the CDR3 is TGCGCCAGCAGCTTGGGGGACCTCTCCTACAATGAGCAGTTCTTC. Residues: CASSLGDLSYNEQFF. Full variable domain (rest looked up from reference TRBV5-1 and TRBJ2-1): KAGVTQTPRYLIKTRGQQVTLSCSPISGHRSVSWYQQTPGQGLQFLFEYFSETQRNKGNFPGRFSGRQFSNSRSEMNVSTLELGDSALYLCASSLGDLSYNEQFFGPGTRLTVL.